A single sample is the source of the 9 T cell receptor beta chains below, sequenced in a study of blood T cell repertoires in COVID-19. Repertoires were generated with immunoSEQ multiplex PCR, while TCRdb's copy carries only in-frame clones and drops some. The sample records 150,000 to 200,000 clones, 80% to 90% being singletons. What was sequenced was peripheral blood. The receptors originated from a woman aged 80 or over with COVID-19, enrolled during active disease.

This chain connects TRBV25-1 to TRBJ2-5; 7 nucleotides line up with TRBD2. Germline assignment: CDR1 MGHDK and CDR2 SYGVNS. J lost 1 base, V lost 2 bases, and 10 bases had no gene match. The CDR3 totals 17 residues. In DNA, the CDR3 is TGTGCCAGCAGTGAACTTAGGGGCGGGAGCCCCCAAGAGACCCAGTACTTC. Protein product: CASSELRGGSPQETQYF.

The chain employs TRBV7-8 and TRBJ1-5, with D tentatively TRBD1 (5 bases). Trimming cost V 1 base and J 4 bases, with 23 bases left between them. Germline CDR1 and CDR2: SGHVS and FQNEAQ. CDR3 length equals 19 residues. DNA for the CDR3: TGTGCCAGCAGCTTAGGGGGCCCATTGGACATTTTTCGAAATCAGCCCCAGCATTTT. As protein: CASSLGGPLDIFRNQPQHF.

In nucleotides, the CDR3 is TGTGCCAGCAGCGCAAACTCTCTCCCAAGCCAAGAGACCCAGTACTTC. This encodes CASSANSLPSQETQYF. J is TRBJ2-5 and V is TRBV9; D is unresolved. The germline gives CDR1 SGDLS, CDR2 YYNGEE. The V gene lost 3 bases and the J gene lost 1 base, with 16 bases spanning the gap. This CDR3 has 16 residues.

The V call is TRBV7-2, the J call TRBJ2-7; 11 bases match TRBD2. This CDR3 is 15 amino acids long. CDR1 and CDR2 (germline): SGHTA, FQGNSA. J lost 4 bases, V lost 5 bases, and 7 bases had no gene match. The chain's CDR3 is CASSPGGLAAYEQYF. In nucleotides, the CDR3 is TGTGCCAGCAGCCCGGGGGGACTAGCGGCATACGAGCAGTACTTC.

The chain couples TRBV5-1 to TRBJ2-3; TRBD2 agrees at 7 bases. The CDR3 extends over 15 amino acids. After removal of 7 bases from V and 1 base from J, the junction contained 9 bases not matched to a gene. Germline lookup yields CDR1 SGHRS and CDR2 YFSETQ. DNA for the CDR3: TGCGCCAGCGGTGGGCTAGCGGAGGGCACAGATACGCAGTATTTT. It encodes CASGGLAEGTDTQYF.

The CDR3: CASSRDTGELFF. The DNA of the CDR3 is TGCGCCAGCAGCCGAGACACCGGGGAGCTGTTTTTT. The chain couples TRBV5-1 to TRBJ2-2; D not resolved. Germline values: CDR1 SGHRS, CDR2 YFSETQ. The germline V and J ends were trimmed by 4 bases and 3 bases, with 4 bases remaining between them. The CDR3 consists of 12 residues. Based on the CDR3 plus reference TRBV5-1 and TRBJ2-2, the full variable domain is KAGVTQTPRYLIKTRGQQVTLSCSPISGHRSVSWYQQTPGQGLQFLFEYFSETQRNKGNFPGRFSGRQFSNSRSEMNVSTLELGDSALYLCASSRDTGELFFGEGSRLTVL.

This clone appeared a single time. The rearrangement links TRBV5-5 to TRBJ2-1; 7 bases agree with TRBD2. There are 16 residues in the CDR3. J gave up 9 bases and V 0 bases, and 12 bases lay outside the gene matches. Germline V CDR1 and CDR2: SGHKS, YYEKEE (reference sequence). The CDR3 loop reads CASSLASGEIWGEQFF. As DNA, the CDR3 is TGTGCCAGCAGCTTGGCCAGCGGGGAGATATGGGGTGAGCAGTTCTTC.

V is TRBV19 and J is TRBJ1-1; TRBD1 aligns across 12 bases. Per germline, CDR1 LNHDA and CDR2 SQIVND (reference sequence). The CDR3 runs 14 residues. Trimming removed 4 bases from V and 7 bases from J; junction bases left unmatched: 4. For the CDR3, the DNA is TGTGCCAGTAGTACGGGACAGGGGGCGGGTGAAGCTTTCTTT. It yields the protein CASSTGQGAGEAFF.

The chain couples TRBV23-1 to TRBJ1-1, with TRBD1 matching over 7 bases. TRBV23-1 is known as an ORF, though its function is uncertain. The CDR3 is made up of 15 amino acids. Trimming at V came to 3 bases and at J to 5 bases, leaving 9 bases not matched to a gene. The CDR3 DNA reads TGCGCCAGCAGTCAGTGGGGGACAGAATTGACTGAAGCTTTCTTT. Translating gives CASSQWGTELTEAFF.